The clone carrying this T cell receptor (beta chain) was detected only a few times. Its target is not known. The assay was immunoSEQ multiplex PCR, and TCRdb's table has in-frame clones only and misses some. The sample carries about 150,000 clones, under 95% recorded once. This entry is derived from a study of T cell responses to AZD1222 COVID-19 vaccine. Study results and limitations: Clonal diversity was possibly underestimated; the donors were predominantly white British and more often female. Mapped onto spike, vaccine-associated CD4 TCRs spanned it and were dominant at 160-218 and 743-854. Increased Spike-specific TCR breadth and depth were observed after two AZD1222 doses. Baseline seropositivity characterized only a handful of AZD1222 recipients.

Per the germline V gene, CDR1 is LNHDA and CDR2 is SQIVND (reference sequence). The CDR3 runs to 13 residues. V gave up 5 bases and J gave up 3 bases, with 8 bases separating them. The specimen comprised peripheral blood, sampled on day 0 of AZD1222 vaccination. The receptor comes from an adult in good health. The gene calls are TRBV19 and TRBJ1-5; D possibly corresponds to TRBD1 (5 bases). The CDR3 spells CASSEQVNQPQHF. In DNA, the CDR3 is TGTGCCAGTAGTGAACAGGTCAATCAGCCCCAGCATTTT.